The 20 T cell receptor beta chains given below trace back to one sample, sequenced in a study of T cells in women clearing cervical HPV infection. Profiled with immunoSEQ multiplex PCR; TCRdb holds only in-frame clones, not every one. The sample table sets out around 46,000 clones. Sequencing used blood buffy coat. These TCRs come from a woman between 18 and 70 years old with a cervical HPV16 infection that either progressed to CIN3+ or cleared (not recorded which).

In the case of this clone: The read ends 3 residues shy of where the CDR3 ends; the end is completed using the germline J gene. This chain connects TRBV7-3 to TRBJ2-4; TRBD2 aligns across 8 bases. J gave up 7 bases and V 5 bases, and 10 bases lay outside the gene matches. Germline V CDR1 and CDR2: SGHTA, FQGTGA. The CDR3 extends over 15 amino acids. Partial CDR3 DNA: TGTGCCAGCAGCCCAAGCGGGAGCGGGATTAACATT. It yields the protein CASSPSGSGINI. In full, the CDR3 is CASSPSGSGINIQYF. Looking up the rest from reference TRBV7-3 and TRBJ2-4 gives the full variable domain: GAGVSQTPSNKVTEKGKYVELRCDPISGHTALYWYRQSLGQGPEFLIYFQGTGAADDSGLPNDRFFAVRPEGSVSTLKIQRTERGDSAVYLCASSPSGSGINIQYFGAGTRLSVL.

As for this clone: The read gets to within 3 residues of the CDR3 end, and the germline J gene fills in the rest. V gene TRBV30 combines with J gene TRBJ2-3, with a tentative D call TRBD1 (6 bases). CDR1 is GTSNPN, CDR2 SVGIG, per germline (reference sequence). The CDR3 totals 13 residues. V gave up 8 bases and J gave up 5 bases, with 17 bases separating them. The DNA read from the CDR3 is TGTGCCCGCAACAGGGTGGATGGAGATACG. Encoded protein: CARNRVDGDT. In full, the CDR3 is CARNRVDGDTQYF.

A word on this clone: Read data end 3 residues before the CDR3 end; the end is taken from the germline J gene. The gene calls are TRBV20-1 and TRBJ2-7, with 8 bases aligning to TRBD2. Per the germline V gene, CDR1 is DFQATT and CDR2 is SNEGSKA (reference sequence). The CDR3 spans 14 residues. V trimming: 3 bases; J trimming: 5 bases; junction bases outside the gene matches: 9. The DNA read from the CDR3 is TGCAGTGCTAGCCCGGGACTAGTACCCAACGAG. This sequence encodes CSASPGLVPNE. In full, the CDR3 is CSASPGLVPNEQYF.

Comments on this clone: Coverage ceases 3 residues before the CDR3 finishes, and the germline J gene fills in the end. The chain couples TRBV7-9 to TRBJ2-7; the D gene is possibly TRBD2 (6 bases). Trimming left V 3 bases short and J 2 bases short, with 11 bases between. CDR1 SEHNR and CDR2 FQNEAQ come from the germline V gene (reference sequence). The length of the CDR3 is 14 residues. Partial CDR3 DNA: TGTGCCAGCAGCTTTCGGGGGAACCCCTACGAG. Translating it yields CASSFRGNPYE. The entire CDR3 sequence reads CASSFRGNPYEQYF.

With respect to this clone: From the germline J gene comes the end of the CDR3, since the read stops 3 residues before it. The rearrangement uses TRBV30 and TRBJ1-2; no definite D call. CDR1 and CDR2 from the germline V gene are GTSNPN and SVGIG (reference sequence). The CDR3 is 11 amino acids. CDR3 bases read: TGTGCCTGGAGTAAACAAGAACCC. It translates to CAWSKQEP. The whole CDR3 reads CAWSKQEPYTF.

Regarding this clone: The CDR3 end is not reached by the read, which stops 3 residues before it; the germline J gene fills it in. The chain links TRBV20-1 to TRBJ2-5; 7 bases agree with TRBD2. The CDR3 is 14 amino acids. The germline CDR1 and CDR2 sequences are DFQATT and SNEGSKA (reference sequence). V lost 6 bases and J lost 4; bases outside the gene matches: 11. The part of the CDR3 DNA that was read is TGCAGTGCCCCCCCTTTCCCGGGGGGAGAGACC. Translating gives CSAPPFPGGET. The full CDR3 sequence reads CSAPPFPGGETQYF.

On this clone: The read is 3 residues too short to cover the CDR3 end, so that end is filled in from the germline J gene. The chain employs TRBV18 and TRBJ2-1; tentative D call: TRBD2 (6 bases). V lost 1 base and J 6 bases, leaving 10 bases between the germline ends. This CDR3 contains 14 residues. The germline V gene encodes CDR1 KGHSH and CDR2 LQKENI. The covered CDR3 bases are TGTGCCAGCTCACCACGCGGGGCCCCCAATGAG. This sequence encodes CASSPRGAPNE. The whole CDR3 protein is CASSPRGAPNEQFF.

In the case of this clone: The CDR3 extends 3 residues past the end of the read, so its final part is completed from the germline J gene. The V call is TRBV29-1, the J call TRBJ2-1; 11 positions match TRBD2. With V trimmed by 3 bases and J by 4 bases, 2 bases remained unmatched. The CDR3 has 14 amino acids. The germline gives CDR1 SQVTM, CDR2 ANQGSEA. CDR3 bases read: TGCAGCGTTGAGGGACTAGCGGTATACAATGAG. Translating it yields CSVEGLAVYNE. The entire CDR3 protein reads CSVEGLAVYNEQFF.

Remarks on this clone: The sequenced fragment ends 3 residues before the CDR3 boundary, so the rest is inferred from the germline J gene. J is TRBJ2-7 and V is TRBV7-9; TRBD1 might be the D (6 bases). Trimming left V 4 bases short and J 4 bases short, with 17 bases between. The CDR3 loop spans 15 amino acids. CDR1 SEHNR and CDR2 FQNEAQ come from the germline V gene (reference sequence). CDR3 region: CASSSRQEEVYEQYF. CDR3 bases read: TGTGCCAGCAGCTCCAGACAGGAGGAGGTGTACGAG.

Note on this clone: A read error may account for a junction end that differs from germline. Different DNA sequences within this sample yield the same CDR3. The CDR3 is CASSSQGVGNTIYF. The CDR3 DNA, read in part, is TGTGCCAGCAGCTCGCAGGGTGTTGGAAACACA. The chain recombines TRBV7-2 with TRBJ1-3; a possible D gene is TRBD1 (5 bases). The DNA ends 3 residues before the CDR3 does, and the rest of the CDR3 is filled in from the germline J gene. This CDR3 is built from 14 residues. Per the germline V gene, CDR1 is SGHTA and CDR2 is FQGNSA.

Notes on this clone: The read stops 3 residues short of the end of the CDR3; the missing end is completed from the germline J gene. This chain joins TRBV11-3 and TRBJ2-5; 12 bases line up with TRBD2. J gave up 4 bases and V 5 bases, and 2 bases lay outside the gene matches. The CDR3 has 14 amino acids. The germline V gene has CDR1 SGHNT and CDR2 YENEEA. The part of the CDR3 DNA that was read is TGTGCCAGCAGCATGGGACTAGCGGGAGAGACC. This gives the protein CASSMGLAGET. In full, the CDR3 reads CASSMGLAGETQYF.

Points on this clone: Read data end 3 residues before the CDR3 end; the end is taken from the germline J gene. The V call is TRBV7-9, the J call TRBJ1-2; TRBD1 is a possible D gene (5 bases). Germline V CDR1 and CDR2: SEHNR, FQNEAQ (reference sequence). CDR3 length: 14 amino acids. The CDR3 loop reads CASSLEGRQGDYTF. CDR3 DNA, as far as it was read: TGTGCCAGCAGCTTAGAGGGCAGGCAGGGCGAC.

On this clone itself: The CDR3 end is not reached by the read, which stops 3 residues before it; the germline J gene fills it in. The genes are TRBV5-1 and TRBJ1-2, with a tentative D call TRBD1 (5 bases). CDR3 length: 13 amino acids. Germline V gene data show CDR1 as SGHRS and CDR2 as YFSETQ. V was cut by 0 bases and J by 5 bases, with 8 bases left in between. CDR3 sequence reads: CASSLGGGYGYTF. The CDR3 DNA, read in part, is TGCGCCAGCAGCTTGGGGGGGGGTTATGGC.

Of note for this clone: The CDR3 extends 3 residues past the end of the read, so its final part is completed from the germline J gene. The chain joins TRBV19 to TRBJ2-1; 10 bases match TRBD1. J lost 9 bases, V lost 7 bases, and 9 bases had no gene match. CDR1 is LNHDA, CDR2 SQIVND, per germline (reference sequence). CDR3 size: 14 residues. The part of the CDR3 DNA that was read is TGTGCCAGTAAAACTCGACAGGGGGCGAGTGAG. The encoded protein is CASKTRQGASE. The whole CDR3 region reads CASKTRQGASEQFF.

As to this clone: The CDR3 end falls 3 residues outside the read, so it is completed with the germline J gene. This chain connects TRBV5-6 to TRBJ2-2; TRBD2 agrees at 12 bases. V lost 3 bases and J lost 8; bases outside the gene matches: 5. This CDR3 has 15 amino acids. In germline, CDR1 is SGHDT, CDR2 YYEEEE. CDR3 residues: CASSWIGLAGGELFF. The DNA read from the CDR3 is TGTGCCAGCAGCTGGATAGGACTAGCGGGAGGGGAG.

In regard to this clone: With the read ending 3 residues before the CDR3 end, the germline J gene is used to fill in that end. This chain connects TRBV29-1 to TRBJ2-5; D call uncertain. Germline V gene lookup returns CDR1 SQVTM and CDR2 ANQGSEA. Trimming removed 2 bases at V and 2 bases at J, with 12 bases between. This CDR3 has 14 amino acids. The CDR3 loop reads CSVELYARQETQYF. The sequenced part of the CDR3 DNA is TGCAGCGTTGAACTTTACGCGAGACAAGAGACC.

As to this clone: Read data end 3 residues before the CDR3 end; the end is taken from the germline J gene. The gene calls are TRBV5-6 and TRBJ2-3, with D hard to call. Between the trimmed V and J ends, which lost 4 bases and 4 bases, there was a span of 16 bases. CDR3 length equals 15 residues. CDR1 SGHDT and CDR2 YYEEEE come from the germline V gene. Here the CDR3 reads CASSLAARFADTQYF. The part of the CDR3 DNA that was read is TGTGCCAGCAGCCTGGCCGCTAGGTTCGCAGATACG.

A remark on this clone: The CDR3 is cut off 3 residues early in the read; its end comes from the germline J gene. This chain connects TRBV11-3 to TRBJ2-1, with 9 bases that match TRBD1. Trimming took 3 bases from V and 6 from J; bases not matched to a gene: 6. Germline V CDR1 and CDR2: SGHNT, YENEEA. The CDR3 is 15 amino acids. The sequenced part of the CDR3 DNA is TGTGCCAGCAGCTTGGAGACAGGGGGTGTCAATGAG. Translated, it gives CASSLETGGVNE. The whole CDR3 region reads CASSLETGGVNEQFF.

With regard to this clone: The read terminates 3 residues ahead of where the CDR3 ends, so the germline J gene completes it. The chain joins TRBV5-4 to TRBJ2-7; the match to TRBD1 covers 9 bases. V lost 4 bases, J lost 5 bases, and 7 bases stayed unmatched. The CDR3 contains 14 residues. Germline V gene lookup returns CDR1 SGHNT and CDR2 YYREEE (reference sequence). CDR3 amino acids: CASSPGTGYDEQYF. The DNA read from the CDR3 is TGTGCCAGCAGCCCCGGGACAGGGTATGACGAG.

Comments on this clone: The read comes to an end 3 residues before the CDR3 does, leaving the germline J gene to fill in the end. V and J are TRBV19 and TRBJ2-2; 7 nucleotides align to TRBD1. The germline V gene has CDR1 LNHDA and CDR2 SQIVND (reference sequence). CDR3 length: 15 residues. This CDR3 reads CASRGQADVNSPLFF. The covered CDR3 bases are TGTGCCAGCCGAGGACAGGCGGATGTCAATTCACCG. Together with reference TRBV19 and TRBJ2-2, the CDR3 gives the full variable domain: DGGITQSPKYLFRKEGQNVTLSCEQNLNHDAMYWYRQDPGQGLRLIYYSQIVNDFQKGDIAEGYSVSREKKESFPLTVTSAQKNPTAFYLCASRGQADVNSPLFFGEGSRLTVL.